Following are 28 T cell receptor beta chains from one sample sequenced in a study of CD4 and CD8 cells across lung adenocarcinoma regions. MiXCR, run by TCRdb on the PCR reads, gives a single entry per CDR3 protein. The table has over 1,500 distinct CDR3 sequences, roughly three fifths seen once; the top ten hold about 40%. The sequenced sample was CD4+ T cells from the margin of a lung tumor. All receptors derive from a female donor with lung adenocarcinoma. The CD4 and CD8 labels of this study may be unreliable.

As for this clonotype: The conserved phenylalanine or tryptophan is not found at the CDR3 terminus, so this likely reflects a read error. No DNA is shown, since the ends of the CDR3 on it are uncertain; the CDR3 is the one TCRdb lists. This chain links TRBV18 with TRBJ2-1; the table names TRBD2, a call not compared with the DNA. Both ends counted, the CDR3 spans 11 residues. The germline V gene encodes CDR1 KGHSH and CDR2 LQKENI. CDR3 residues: CAQLTRSPSPP.

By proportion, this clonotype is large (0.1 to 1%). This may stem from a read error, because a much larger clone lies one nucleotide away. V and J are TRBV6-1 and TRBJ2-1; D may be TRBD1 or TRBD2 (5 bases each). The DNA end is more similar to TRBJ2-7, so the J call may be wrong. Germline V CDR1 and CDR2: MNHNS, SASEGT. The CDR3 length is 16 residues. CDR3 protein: CASSERAGSVSYEQYF. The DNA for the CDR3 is TGTGCCAGCAGTGAGAGGGCAGGGTCGGTCTCCTACGAGCAGTACTTC.

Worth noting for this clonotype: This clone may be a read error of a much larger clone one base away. The CDR3 here is CASSLAASGRAVEQYF. The CDR3 DNA sequence: TGTGCCAGCAGCTTAGCGGCTAGCGGGAGGGCCGTGGAGCAGTACTTC. The V and J genes are TRBV7-6 and TRBJ2-1; 12 bases line up with TRBD2. Matching the DNA end better, TRBJ2-7 makes the J call doubtful. CDR3 length: 16 amino acids. Germline CDR1 and CDR2: SGHVS and FNYEAQ.

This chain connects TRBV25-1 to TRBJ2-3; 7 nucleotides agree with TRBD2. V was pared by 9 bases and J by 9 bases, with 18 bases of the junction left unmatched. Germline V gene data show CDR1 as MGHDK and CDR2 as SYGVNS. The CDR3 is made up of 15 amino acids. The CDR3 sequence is CASASGDRSKETQYF. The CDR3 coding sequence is TGTGCCAGTGCCAGCGGGGACCGTAGCAAAGAGACGCAGTATTTT.

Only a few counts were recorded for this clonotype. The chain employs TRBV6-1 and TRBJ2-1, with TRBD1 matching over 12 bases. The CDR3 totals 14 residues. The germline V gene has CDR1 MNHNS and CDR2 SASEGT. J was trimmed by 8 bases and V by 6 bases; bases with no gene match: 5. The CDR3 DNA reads TGTGCCAGCAGGGGACAGGGGGCGCGGGATGAGCAGTTCTTC. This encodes CASRGQGARDEQFF.

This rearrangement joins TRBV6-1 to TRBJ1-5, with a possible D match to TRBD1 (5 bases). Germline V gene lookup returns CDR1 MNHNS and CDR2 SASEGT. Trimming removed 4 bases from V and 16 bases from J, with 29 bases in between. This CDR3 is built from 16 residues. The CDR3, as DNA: TGTGCCAGCAGTGCGGCTATCCGGGGGGTTGATCAGCCCCTCCATTTT. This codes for CASSAAIRGVDQPLHF.

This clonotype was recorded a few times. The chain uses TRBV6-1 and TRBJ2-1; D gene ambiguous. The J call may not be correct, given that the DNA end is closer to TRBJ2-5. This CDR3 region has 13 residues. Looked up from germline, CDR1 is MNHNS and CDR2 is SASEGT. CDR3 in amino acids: CASSPRKQETQYF. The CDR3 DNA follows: TGTGCCAGCAGTCCACGGAAGCAAGAGACCCAGTACTTC.

The CDR3 is CASSKRAGEGETQYF. The CDR3 DNA sequence: TGTGCCAGCAGTAAACGGGCAGGGGAAGGAGAGACCCAGTACTTC. The rearrangement uses TRBV11-2 and TRBJ2-5, with a possible D match to TRBD1 (6 bases). The CDR3 is 15 amino acids. V lost 6 bases, J lost 4 bases, and 18 bases lay in between. Germline V CDR1 and CDR2: SGHAT, FQNNGV.

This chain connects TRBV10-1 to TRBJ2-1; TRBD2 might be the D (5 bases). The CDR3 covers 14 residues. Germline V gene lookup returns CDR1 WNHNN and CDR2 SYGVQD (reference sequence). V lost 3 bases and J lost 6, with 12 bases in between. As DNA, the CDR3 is TGCGCCAGCAGTGATTCCCTAGCTGTCAATGAGCAGTTCTTC. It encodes CASSDSLAVNEQFF.

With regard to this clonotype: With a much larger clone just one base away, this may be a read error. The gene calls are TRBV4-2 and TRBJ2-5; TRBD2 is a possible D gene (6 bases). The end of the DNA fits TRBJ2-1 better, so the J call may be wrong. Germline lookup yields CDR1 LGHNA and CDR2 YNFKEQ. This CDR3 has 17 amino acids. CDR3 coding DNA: TGTGCCAGCAGCCAGGACCTAAGGAGGGGAGGAGGAGAGACCCAGTTCTTC. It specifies CASSQDLRRGGGETQFF.

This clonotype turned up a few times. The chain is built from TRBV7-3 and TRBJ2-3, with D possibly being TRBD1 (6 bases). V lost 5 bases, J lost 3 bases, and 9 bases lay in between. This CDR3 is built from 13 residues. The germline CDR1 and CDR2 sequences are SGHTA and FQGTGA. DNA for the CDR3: TGTGCCAGCAGCACAACAGGGACAGATACGCAGTATTTT. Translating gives CASSTTGTDTQYF.

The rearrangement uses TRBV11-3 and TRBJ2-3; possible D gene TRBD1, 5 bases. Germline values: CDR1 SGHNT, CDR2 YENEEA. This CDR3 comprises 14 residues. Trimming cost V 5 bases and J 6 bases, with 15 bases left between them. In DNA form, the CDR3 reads TGTGCCAGCAGCCATGGCGGAAAGGGGGATACGCAGTATTTT. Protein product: CASSHGGKGDTQYF. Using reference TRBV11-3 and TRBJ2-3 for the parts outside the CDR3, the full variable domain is EAGVVQSPRYKIIEKKQPVAFWCNPISGHNTLYWYLQNLGQGPELLIRYENEEAVDDSQLPKDRFSAERLKGVDSTLKIQPAELGDSAVYLCASSHGGKGDTQYFGPGTRLTVL.

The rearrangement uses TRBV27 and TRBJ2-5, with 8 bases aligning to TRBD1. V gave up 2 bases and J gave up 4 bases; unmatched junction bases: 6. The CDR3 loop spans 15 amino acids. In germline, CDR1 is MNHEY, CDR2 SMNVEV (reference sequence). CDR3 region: CASSLNRGVRETQYF. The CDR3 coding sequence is TGTGCCAGCAGTTTAAACAGGGGGGTAAGAGAGACCCAGTACTTC.

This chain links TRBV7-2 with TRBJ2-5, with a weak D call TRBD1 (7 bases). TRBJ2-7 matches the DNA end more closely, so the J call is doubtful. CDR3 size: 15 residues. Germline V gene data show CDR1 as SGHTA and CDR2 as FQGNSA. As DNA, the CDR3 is TGTGCCAGCAGCTCGACAGGGTGGGAGCGGGCCGAGCAGTACTTC. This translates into CASSSTGWERAEQYF.

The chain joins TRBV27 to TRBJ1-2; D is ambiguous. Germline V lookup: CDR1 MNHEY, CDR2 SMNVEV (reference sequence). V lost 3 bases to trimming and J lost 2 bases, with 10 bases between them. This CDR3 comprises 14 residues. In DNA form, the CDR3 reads TGTGCCAGCAGTTTGTCACTGGGGAACTATGGCTACACCTTC. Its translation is CASSLSLGNYGYTF.

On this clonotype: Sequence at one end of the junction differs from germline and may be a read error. This CDR3 reads CASGNLETETQYF. In DNA form, the CDR3 reads TGTGCCAGCGGAAATCTAGAAACAGAGACGCAGTACTTT. V usage is TRBV6-1 and J usage is TRBJ2-3, with D uncertain. The CDR3 consists of 13 residues. Germline V lookup: CDR1 MNHNS, CDR2 SASEGT.

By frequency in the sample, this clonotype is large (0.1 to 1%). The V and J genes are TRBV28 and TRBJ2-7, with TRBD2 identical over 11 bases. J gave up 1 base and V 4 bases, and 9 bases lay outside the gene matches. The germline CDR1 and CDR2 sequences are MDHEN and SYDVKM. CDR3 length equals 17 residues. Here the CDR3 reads CASSSLAGGSSSYEQYF. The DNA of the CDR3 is TGTGCCAGCAGTTCCCTAGCGGGAGGCTCGAGTTCCTACGAGCAGTACTTC.

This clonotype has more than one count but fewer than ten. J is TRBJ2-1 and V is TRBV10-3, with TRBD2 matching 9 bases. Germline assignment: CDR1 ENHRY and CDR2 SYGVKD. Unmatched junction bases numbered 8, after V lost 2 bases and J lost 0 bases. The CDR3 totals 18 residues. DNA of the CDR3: TGTGCCATCAGTGAGGGGATAGCGGGGGCCTTCTCCTACAATGAGCAGTTCTTC. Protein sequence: CAISEGIAGAFSYNEQFF.

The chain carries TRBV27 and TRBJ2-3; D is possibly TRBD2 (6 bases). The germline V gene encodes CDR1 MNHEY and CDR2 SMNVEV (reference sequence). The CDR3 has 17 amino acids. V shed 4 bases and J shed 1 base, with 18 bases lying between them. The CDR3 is CASSSLGTREGTDTQYF. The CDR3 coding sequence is TGTGCCAGCAGTTCCTTAGGTACCAGGGAGGGCACAGATACGCAGTATTTT.

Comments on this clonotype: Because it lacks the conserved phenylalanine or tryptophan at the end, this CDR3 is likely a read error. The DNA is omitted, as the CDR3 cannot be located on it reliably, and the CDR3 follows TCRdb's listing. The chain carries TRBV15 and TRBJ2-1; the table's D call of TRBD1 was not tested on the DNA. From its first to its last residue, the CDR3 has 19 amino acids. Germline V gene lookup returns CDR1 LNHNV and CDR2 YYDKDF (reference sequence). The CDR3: CATTPCPHSFNYRNFLVVL.

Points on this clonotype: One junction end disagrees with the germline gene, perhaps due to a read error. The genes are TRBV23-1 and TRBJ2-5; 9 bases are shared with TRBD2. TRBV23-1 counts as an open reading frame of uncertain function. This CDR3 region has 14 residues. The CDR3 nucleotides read TGCGCGAGGCACTGGCGGGAGGGCAAAGAGACGCAGTACTTT. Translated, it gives CARHWREGKETQYF.

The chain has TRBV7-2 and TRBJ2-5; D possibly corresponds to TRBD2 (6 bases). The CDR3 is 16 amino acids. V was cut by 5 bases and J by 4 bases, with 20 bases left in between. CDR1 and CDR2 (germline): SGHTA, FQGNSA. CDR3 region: CASSPRYGGNTETQYF. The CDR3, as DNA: TGTGCCAGCAGCCCTAGGTACGGCGGGAACACAGAGACCCAGTACTTC.

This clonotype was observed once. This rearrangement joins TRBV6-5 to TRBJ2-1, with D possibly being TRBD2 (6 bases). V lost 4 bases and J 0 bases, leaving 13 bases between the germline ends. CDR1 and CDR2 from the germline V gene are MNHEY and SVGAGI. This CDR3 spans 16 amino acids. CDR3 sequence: CASSSSGPSSYNEQFF. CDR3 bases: TGTGCCAGCAGTTCGAGCGGGCCGAGCTCCTACAATGAGCAGTTCTTC.

The DNA for the CDR3 is TGTGCCAGCAGTGATCGTTGGGGGATCGGCGCCTACGAGCAGTACTTC. It encodes CASSDRWGIGAYEQYF. The rearrangement uses TRBV6-1 and TRBJ2-1; the D gene could be TRBD1 or TRBD2 (5 bases each). The end of the DNA is better explained by TRBJ2-7, so the J call may be wrong. CDR3 length: 16 residues. Germline V gene data show CDR1 as MNHNS and CDR2 as SASEGT.

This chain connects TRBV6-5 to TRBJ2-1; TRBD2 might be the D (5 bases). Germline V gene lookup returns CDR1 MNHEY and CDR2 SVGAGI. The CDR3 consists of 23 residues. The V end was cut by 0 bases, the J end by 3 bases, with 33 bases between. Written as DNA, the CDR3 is TGTGCCAGCAGTTACTCGATTTTGTCGAGGGCACCATTCACCCCTAAGATCTACAATGAGCAGTTCTTC. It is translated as CASSYSILSRAPFTPKIYNEQFF.

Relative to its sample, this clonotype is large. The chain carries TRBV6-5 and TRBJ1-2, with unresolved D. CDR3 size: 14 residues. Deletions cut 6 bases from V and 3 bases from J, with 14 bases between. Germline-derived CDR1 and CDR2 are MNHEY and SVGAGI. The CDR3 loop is CASRIHFGDYGYTF. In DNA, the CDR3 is TGTGCCAGCAGGATACACTTCGGTGACTATGGCTACACCTTC.

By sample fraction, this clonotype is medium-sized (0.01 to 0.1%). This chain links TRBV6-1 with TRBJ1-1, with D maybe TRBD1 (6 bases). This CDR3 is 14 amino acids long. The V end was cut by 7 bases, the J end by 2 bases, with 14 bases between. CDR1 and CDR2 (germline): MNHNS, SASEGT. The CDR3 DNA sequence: TGTGCCAGCACCACCAACAGGGTTAACACTGAAGCTTTCTTT. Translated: CASTTNRVNTEAFF.

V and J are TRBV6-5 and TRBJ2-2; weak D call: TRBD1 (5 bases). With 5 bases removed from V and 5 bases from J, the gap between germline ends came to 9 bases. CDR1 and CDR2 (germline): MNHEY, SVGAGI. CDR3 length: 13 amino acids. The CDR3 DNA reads TGTGCCAGCAGTACTCAGGGAACCGGGGAGCTGTTTTTT. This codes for CASSTQGTGELFF.